This T cell receptor (beta chain) stems from a study of cytomegalovirus exposure and HLA in healthy donors. The CDR3 spans 15 residues. Per germline, CDR1 MNHNS and CDR2 SASEGT. The V and J ends lost 7 bases and 0 bases, in that order; junction bases with no gene match: 8. It was with 60 Vbeta and 13 Jbeta primers that the PCR ran. Some clones are missing from TCRdb's copy, which holds only in-frame ones; the method was immunoSEQ multiplex PCR. This table has under 200,000 clones, 75% appearing once. Points from the study as a whole: A later analysis showed HLA-associated TCR beta chains outstripping equally common others in clonal expansion. Several V segments, TRBV6-2 and TRBV6-3 among them, could not be told apart and were dropped. By a later analysis, the bulk of CMV-associated TCR beta chains appeared HLA-restricted. TCR beta V- and J-gene trimming, according to a later analysis, was linked to a missense DCLRE1C variant.

A note on this clone: No antigen is known for it.

This chain joins TRBV6-1 and TRBJ2-7, with 8 positions matching TRBD2. The specimen sequenced was PBMCs. The TCR comes from a woman aged 50 to 65 in good health and CMV-seropositive. The chain's CDR3 is CASTRKAGGSYEQYF. The CDR3 nucleotides are TGTGCCAGCACCCGAAAGGCGGGGGGCTCCTACGAGCAGTACTTC.